Below, 19 T cell receptor beta chains from the same sample are listed, as sequenced in a study of T-cell memory formation after mild COVID-19. MiXCR, applied by TCRdb to the 5' RACE reads, yields one record per CDR3 protein. The data show more than 400,000 distinct CDR3 sequences, 15% to 20% seen once. Sequences were obtained from PBMCs or a T cell subset sorted from them (not recorded which). The receptors come from an adult woman who had mild COVID-19 (a few samples of this study predate the infection). Cell type and time point are not known.

CDR3 amino acids: CASKEVGSYEQYF. For the CDR3, the DNA is TGTGCCAGCAAAGAAGTAGGGTCCTACGAGCAGTACTTC. The V and J genes are TRBV6-5 and TRBJ2-7; D not resolved. From germline, CDR1 is MNHEY and CDR2 SVGAGI. Trimming took off 7 bases at V and 1 base at J, with 11 bases between the two ends. The CDR3 totals 13 residues.

The chain recombines TRBV5-4 with TRBJ2-1; no firm D call. From germline, CDR1 is SGHNT and CDR2 YYREEE (reference sequence). Trimming pared 0 bases from V and 0 bases from J, leaving 10 bases between. CDR3 length: 16 residues. CDR3 sequence: CASSLDSSSSYNEQFF. The CDR3 DNA is TGTGCCAGCAGCTTGGATAGCTCGAGCTCCTACAATGAGCAGTTCTTC.

The chain uses TRBV7-8 and TRBJ1-2; D might be TRBD1 (6 bases). The CDR3 loop spans 15 amino acids. The ends were cut back, 4 bases at V and 6 bases at J, with 18 bases in the middle. In germline, CDR1 is SGHVS, CDR2 FQNEAQ. The CDR3 DNA is TGTGCCAGCAGCTCACAGGGTTTGGCAGGGGATGGCTACACCTTC. This codes for CASSSQGLAGDGYTF.

In its sample, this clonotype was seen a few times. The gene calls are TRBV23-1 and TRBJ2-7; 8 bases map to TRBD1. TRBV23-1 is an open reading frame whose function is uncertain. This CDR3 contains 13 residues. With 9 bases clipped from V and 0 bases from J, the junction kept 4 bases outside the gene matches. CDR3 in DNA: TGCGCCAGTCCGACAGGGGCCTCCTACGAGCAGTACTTC. Its translation: CASPTGASYEQYF.

The genes are TRBV4-1 and TRBJ2-2; tentatively, D is TRBD2 (6 bases). Trimming stripped 0 bases from V and 13 bases from J, with 12 bases between. Germline CDR1 reads MGHRA; CDR2 reads YSYEKL. The CDR3 extends over 13 amino acids. The DNA of the CDR3 is TGCGCCAGCAGCCAAGACGGATGGGGAGGGCTGTTTTTT. Amino acids: CASSQDGWGGLFF.

V gene TRBV12-3 or TRBV12-4 combines with J gene TRBJ2-7; possible D gene TRBD2, 5 bases. This CDR3 is 13 amino acids long. V dropped 7 bases and J dropped 3 bases, with 13 bases sitting between them. CDR3 region: CASTREGYYEQYF. The CDR3 nucleotides read TGTGCCAGCACCCGAGAGGGCTACTACGAGCAGTACTTC.

This clonotype has only a few counts. This rearrangement joins TRBV7-3 to TRBJ1-2; D may be TRBD1 (5 bases). Trimming took off 5 bases at V and 8 bases at J, with 21 bases between the two ends. The CDR3 sequence is 15 residues long. From germline, CDR1 is SGHTA and CDR2 FQGTGA. The CDR3 is CASSRMAGQGLGYTF. As DNA, the CDR3 is TGTGCCAGCAGCCGGATGGCGGGGCAGGGTTTAGGCTACACCTTC.

The CDR3 sequence: CASTSAFKQYF. DNA of the CDR3: TGTGCCAGCACTAGCGCGTTCAAGCAGTACTTC. The J gene is TRBJ2-7, the V gene TRBV11-2; possible D gene TRBD2, 6 bases. This CDR3 is built from 11 residues. V dropped 7 bases and J dropped 8 bases, with 12 bases sitting between them. The germline V gene encodes CDR1 SGHAT and CDR2 FQNNGV.

This clonotype was seen more than once but under ten times. The chain links TRBV6-2 or TRBV6-3 to TRBJ2-1, with 7 bases fitting TRBD2. The CDR3 runs to 14 residues. J lost 9 bases, V lost 1 base, and 6 bases had no gene match. Germline V lookup: CDR1 MNHEY, CDR2 SVGEGT. The chain's CDR3 is CASSYLKRDGEQFF. The CDR3 DNA is TGTGCCAGCAGTTACTTGAAGCGGGATGGTGAGCAGTTCTTC.

The gene calls are TRBV15 and TRBJ1-1; TRBD1 is a possible D gene (5 bases). The V and J ends lost 0 bases and 0 bases respectively, with 17 bases between them. Germline-derived CDR1 and CDR2 are LNHNV and YYDKDF (reference sequence). The CDR3 contains 18 residues. The CDR3 DNA is TGTGCCACCAGCAGAGATTGGCGGGACCATATATTGAACACTGAAGCTTTCTTT. Translated, it gives CATSRDWRDHILNTEAFF.

This sequence joins TRBV4-1 and TRBJ1-1; possible D gene TRBD1, 6 bases. The germline V gene has CDR1 MGHRA and CDR2 YSYEKL. CDR3 length equals 12 residues. With 5 bases removed from V and 8 bases from J, the gap between germline ends came to 12 bases. CDR3 sequence: CASSGGGPEAFF. CDR3 bases: TGCGCCAGCAGCGGCGGGGGGCCCGAAGCTTTCTTT.

There are a few counts of this clonotype. This chain links TRBV5-1 with TRBJ2-2; 7 nucleotides match TRBD1. V trimming: 1 base; J trimming: 1 base; junction bases outside the gene matches: 1. Germline-derived CDR1 and CDR2 are SGHRS and YFSETQ. The CDR3 extends over 15 amino acids. CDR3 nucleotide sequence: TGCGCCAGCAGCTTGCAGGGGGAGAACACCGGGGAGCTGTTTTTT. The encoded protein is CASSLQGENTGELFF.

This clonotype was recorded a few times. V usage is TRBV9 and J usage is TRBJ1-5; 12 bases match TRBD1. CDR1 is SGDLS and CDR2 is YYNGEE in the germline V gene. The trim removed 2 bases at V and 6 bases at J, leaving 3 bases unmatched. The CDR3 covers 15 residues. CDR3 sequence: CASSVGTGGGQPQHF. In nucleotides, the CDR3 is TGTGCCAGCAGCGTCGGGACAGGGGGCGGTCAGCCCCAGCATTTT.

This clonotype was detected only a few times. The chain links TRBV19 to TRBJ2-5; 9 bases line up with TRBD2. Germline assignment: CDR1 LNHDA and CDR2 SQIVND (reference sequence). There are 15 residues in the CDR3. Trimming removed 5 bases from V and 1 base from J; junction bases left unmatched: 5. CDR3 amino acids: CASSLPAGGQETQYF. The CDR3 DNA reads TGTGCCAGTAGTCTGCCAGCGGGGGGCCAAGAGACCCAGTACTTC.

This clonotype turned up a few times. V usage is TRBV30 and J usage is TRBJ1-1; the match to TRBD1 covers 9 bases. V lost 4 bases to trimming and J lost 4 bases; unmatched junction nucleotides: 7. The CDR3 runs 14 residues. From germline, CDR1 is GTSNPN and CDR2 SVGIG (reference sequence). The DNA for the CDR3 is TGTGCCTGGACACAGGGGGCGCGCGGCACTGAAGCTTTCTTT. Its translation: CAWTQGARGTEAFF.

The chain has TRBV5-1 and TRBJ2-7; TRBD1 aligns across 9 bases. The CDR3 totals 14 residues. Germline lookup yields CDR1 SGHRS and CDR2 YFSETQ. The V segment lost 4 bases and the J segment 5 bases; nucleotides outside the gene matches: 7. CDR3 sequence (DNA): TGCGCCAGCAGCCCCGGGACAGGGACCCACGAGCAGTACTTC. Its protein is CASSPGTGTHEQYF.

This clonotype was detected a few times. V is TRBV28 and J is TRBJ2-3; D is perhaps TRBD2 (5 bases). This CDR3 has 13 amino acids. Trimming pared 5 bases from V and 3 bases from J, leaving 9 bases between. Germline-derived CDR1 and CDR2 are MDHEN and SYDVKM. DNA for the CDR3: TGTGCCAGCAGTCCCGGGATTACAGATACGCAGTATTTT. This translates into CASSPGITDTQYF.

This clonotype was found a few times. As DNA, the CDR3 is TGCAGTGTCCGAAGCCCTAGCGGGAGTATCGTTCATGAGCAGTTCTTC. This translates into CSVRSPSGSIVHEQFF. This sequence joins TRBV20-1 and TRBJ2-1; TRBD2 aligns across 10 bases. Germline CDR1 and CDR2: DFQATT and SNEGSKA (reference sequence). J lost 8 bases, V lost 7 bases, and 17 bases had no gene match. The CDR3 contains 16 residues.

The CDR3 DNA sequence: TGTGCCAGCTCAATGGGACAGGAAAGCACAGATACGCAGTATTTT. It translates to CASSMGQESTDTQYF. The V and J genes are TRBV18 and TRBJ2-3, with 8 bases aligning to TRBD1. Trimming removed 5 bases from V and 0 bases from J; junction bases left unmatched: 4. Germline loops: CDR1 KGHSH, CDR2 LQKENI. The CDR3 is 15 amino acids.